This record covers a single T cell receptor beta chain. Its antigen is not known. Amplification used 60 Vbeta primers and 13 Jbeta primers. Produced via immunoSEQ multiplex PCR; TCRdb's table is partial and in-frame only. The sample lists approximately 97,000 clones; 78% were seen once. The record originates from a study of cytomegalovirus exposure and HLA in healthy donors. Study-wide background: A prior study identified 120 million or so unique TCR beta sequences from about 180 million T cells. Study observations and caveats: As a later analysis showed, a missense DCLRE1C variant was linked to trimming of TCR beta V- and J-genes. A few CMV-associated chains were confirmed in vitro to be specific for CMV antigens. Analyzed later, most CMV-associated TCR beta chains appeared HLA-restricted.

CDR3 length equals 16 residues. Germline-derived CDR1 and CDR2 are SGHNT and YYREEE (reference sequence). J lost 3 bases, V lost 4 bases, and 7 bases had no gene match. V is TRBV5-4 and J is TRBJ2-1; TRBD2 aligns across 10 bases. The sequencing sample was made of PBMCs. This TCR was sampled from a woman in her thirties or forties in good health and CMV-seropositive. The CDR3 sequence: CASSPELAGDYNEQFF. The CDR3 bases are TGTGCCAGCAGCCCCGAGCTAGCGGGGGACTACAATGAGCAGTTCTTC.